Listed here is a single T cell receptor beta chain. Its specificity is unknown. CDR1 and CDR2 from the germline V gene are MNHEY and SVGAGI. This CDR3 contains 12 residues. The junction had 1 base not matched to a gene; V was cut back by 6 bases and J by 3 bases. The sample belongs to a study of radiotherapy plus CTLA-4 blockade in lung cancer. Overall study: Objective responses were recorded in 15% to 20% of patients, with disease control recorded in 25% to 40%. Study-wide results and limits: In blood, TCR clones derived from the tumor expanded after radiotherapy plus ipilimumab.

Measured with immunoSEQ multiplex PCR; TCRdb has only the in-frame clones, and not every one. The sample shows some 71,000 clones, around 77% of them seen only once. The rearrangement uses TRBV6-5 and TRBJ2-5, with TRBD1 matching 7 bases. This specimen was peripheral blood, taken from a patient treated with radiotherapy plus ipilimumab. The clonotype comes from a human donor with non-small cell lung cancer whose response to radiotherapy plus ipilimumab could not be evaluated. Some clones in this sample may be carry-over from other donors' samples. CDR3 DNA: TGTGCCAGCAGAGGACAGGAAGAGACCCAGTACTTC. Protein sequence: CASRGQEETQYF.